This TCR beta chain is drawn from a study of human T cells and chemical hapten exposure. Whole-study findings and limits: Alopecia affecting every donor means their immune response may not match healthy people's.

This clonotype was picked up a small number of times. The antigen is unknown. The CDR3 runs 15 residues. The V gene end was trimmed by 8 bases and the J gene end by 1 base; junction bases not matched to a gene: 10. Per the germline V gene, CDR1 is SGHRS and CDR2 is YFSETQ. Using its own MiXCR run on the RACE reads, TCRdb lists one record per CDR3 protein. The table shows fewer than 350,000 distinct CDR3 sequences, with approximately 7.5% occurring only once. Sample time point: pre-sensitization, week 0. The treatment was: therapeutic diphenylcyclopropenone sensitization with weekly scalp DPC. Researchers sampled blood before each patch test went on.

The sequenced sample was whole blood, obtained in connection with sensitization to the hapten diphenylcyclopropenone (DPC). V gene TRBV5-1 combines with J gene TRBJ1-2; 8 bases are shared with TRBD1. The receptor was isolated from a young man with alopecia areata. Some clones in this sample may be carry-over from other donors' samples. CDR3 region: CASSSTGAFNYGYTF. In DNA, the CDR3 is TGCGCCAGTTCGTCGACAGGGGCTTTTAACTATGGCTACACCTTC.